This record concerns one T cell receptor beta chain sequence. The sample belongs to a study of blood T cell repertoires in COVID-19. Study overall: The analysed material was cDNA or gDNA that came from T cells, B-cell-depleted T cells, or PBMCs.

Participants were placed into cohorts based on the clinical history they reported. Two negative PCRs, clearance, or symptom resolution had been documented for recovered Cohort 3 donors. In the source study's methods: Amplification of reference gene primers provided the estimated nucleated cell counts. TCRdb's copy holds only in-frame clones and misses some; the assay was immunoSEQ multiplex PCR. Clone size and the V and J calls come from that table; the DNA yielded D and trimming. This sample has 300,000 to 350,000 clones, with 70% to 90% found just once. The TCR was taken from a man aged 30-40 years who had recovered from COVID-19. The source material was PBMCs or T cells enriched from blood (not recorded which).

This CDR3 is CAISESKKGRGTGELFF. CDR3 DNA: TGTGCCATCAGTGAGTCGAAGAAGGGACGGGGGACCGGGGAGCTGTTTTTT. The chain combines TRBV10-3 with TRBJ2-2, with TRBD2 as a possible D gene (6 bases). The V end was cut by 0 bases, the J end by 5 bases, with 16 bases between. Germline V gene sequence: CDR1 ENHRY, CDR2 SYGVKD. The CDR3 is 17 residues long.